This T cell receptor (beta chain) appears in the sequencing data of a study of blood T cell repertoires in COVID-19. Study in general: Sites in the United States, Italy and Spain provided acute and convalescent COVID-19 samples.

The protocol was immunoSEQ multiplex PCR, while the TCRdb copy is restricted to in-frame clones and leaves out a portion. The sample contains around 250,000 clones, about 80% of which appear only once. To note about this clone: Relative to the germline gene, one junction end is altered; a read error may explain this.

There are 12 residues in the CDR3. Germline CDR1 LGHNA, CDR2 YSLEER. Those enrolled, adults aged 18 to 89 years, came from about 24 US areas. Participant reports of clinical history set cohort assignment. The sample comprised PBMCs or T cells enriched from blood (not recorded which). The TCR originated in a man younger than 45 with acute COVID-19. The J gene is TRBJ2-3, the V gene TRBV4-3; D is possibly TRBD1 (5 bases). Written as DNA, the CDR3 is TGCGCCAGCAGCCGGGGCACAAATACGCAGTATTTT. This codes for CASSRGTNTQYF.